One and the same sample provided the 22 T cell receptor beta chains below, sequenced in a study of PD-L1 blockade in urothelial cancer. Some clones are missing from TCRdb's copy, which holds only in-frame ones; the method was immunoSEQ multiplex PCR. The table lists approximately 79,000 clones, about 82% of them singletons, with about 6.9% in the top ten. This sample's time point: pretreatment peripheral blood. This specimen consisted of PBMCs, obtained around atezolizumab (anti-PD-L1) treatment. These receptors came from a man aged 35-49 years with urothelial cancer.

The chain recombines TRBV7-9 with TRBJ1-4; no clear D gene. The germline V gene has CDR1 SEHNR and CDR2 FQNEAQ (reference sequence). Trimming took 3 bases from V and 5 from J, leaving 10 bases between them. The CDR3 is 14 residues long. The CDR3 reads CASSLGHGNEKLFF. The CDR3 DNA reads TGTGCCAGCAGCTTGGGCCACGGAAATGAAAAACTGTTTTTT.

CDR3 DNA: TGTGCCAGCAGCTTAGGGGGACAGCTTAGCAATCAGCCCCAGCATTTT. Protein: CASSLGGQLSNQPQHF. This chain uses TRBV7-8 with TRBJ1-5, with 7 positions matching TRBD1. After removal of 1 base from V and 0 bases from J, the junction contained 3 bases not matched to a gene. The CDR3 has 16 amino acids. The germline gives CDR1 SGHVS, CDR2 FQNEAQ.

The CDR3 region is CASSPSGLSYNEQFF. The CDR3 nucleotides are TGTGCCAGCAGCCCTAGCGGGTTATCCTACAATGAGCAGTTCTTC. This chain joins TRBV14 and TRBJ2-1, with 8 bases lining up with TRBD2. With 4 bases clipped from V and 1 base from J, the junction kept 3 bases outside the gene matches. The CDR3 is 15 amino acids. CDR1 and CDR2 from the germline V gene are SGHDN and FVKESK.

CDR3 amino acids: CAWTGGRGVWNTIYF. Written as DNA, the CDR3 is TGTGCCTGGACTGGGGGGAGGGGTGTCTGGAACACCATATATTTT. V usage is TRBV30 and J usage is TRBJ1-3, with D perhaps matching TRBD1 (5 bases). V lost 4 bases to trimming and J lost 7 bases, with 20 bases between them. The V gene's germline CDR1 is GTSNPN and CDR2 SVGIG (reference sequence). The CDR3 consists of 15 residues.

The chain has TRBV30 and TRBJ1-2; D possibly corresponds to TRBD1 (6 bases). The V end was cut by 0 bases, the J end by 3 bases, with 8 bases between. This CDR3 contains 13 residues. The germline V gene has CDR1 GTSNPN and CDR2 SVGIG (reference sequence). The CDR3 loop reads CAWSVGGHYGYTF. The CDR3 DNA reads TGTGCCTGGAGTGTTGGGGGCCACTATGGCTACACCTTC.

CDR3 residues: CASSPPSQRYEQYF. CDR3 DNA sequence: TGTGCCAGCTCACCACCGTCCCAGCGGTACGAGCAGTACTTC. The rearrangement uses TRBV18 and TRBJ2-7, with D perhaps TRBD2 (5 bases). The CDR3 consists of 14 residues. Germline assignment: CDR1 KGHSH and CDR2 LQKENI. Between the trimmed V and J ends, which lost 0 bases and 4 bases, there was a span of 10 bases. Full variable domain (outside the CDR3, taken from reference TRBV18 and TRBJ2-7): NAGVMQNPRHLVRRRGQEARLRCSPMKGHSHVYWYRQLPEEGLKFMVYLQKENIIDESGMPKERFSAEFPKEGPSILRIQQVVRGDSAAYFCASSPPSQRYEQYFGPGTRLTVT.

CDR3 in amino acids: CASSELAGGLGTDTQYF. CDR3 nucleotide sequence: TGTGCCAGCAGCGAGCTAGCGGGAGGGTTGGGCACAGATACGCAGTATTTT. V usage is TRBV9 and J usage is TRBJ2-3; 12 nucleotides match TRBD2. The CDR3 runs 17 residues. Trimming removed 3 bases from V and 1 base from J; junction bases left unmatched: 6. Germline lookup yields CDR1 SGDLS and CDR2 YYNGEE.

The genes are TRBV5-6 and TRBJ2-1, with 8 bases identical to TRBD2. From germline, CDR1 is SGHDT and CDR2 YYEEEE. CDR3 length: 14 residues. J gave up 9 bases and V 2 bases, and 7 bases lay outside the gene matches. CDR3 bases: TGTGCCAGCAGCTTCAAAGCGGGAGTTCGTGAGCAGTTCTTC. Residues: CASSFKAGVREQFF.

In DNA, the CDR3 is TGCAGCGTTGGGGGGGGTAGCGATGGCTACACCTTC. It is translated as CSVGGGSDGYTF. V is TRBV29-1 and J is TRBJ1-2; possibly TRBD1 for D (5 bases). Germline CDR1 reads SQVTM; CDR2 reads ANQGSEA. The V and J ends lost 4 bases and 6 bases respectively, with 12 bases between them. CDR3 length: 12 residues.

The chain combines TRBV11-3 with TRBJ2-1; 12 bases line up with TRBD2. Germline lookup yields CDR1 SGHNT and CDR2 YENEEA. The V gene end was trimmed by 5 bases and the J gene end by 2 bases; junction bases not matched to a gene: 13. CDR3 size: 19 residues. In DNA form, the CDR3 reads TGTGCCAGCAGCCCGACTAGCGGGAGATTTTGGAGTCCCTACAATGAGCAGTTCTTC. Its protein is CASSPTSGRFWSPYNEQFF.

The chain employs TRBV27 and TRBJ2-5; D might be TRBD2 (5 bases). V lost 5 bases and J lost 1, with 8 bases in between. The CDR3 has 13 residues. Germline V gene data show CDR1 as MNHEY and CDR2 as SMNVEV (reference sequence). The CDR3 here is CASSTSGQETQYF. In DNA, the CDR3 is TGTGCCAGCAGTACCAGCGGCCAAGAGACCCAGTACTTC.

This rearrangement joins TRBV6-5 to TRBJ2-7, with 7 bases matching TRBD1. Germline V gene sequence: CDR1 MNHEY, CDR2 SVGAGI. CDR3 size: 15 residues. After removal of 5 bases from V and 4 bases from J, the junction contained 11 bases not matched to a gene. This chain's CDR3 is CASSPTGARKYEQYF. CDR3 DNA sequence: TGTGCCAGCAGTCCTACAGGGGCCAGGAAGTACGAGCAGTACTTC.

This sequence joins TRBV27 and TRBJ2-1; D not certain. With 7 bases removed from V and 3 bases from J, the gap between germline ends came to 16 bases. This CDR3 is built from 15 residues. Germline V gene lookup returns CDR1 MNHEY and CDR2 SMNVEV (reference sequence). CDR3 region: CASKKLAADYNEQFF. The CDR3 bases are TGTGCCAGCAAAAAACTCGCGGCAGACTACAATGAGCAGTTCTTC.

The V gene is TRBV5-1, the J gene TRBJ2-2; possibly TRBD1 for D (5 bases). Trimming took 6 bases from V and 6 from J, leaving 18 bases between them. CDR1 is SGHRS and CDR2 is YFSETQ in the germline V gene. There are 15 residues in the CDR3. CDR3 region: CASTASTAGAGELFF. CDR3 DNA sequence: TGCGCCAGCACCGCATCGACAGCAGGCGCCGGGGAGCTGTTTTTT.

CDR3 in amino acids: CASSKGQGRTFF. DNA of the CDR3: TGTGCCAGCAGTAAGGGACAGGGGAGAACTTTCTTT. The J gene is TRBJ1-1, the V gene TRBV28, with 10 bases fitting TRBD1. This CDR3 is built from 12 residues. Germline CDR1 reads MDHEN; CDR2 reads SYDVKM. J lost 12 bases, V lost 5 bases, and 6 bases had no gene match.

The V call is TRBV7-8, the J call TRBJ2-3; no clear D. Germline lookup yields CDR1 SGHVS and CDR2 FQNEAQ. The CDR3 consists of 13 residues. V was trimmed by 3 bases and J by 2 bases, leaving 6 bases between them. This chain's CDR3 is CASSLPVTDTQYF. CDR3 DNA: TGTGCCAGCAGCTTGCCAGTCACAGATACGCAGTATTTT.

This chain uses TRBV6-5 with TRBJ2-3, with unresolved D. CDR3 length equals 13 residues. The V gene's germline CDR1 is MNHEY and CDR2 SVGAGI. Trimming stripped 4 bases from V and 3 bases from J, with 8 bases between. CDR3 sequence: CASSSLVTDTQYF. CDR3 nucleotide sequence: TGTGCCAGCAGTTCACTGGTGACAGATACGCAGTATTTT.

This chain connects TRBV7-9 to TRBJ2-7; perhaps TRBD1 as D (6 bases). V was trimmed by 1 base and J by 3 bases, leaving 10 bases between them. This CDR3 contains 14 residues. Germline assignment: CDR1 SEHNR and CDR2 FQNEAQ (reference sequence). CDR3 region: CASSLVGTNYEQYF. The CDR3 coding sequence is TGTGCCAGCAGCTTAGTGGGGACAAACTACGAGCAGTACTTC.

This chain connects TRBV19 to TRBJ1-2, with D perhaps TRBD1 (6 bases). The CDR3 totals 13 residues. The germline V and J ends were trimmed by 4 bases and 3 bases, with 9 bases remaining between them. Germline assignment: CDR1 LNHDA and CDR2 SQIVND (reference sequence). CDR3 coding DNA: TGTGCCAGTAGTAAACAGGGCGACTATGGCTACACCTTC. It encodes CASSKQGDYGYTF.

The DNA for the CDR3 is TGTGCCAGTAGTACCTCCTTACAGGGTAACACTGAAGCTTTCTTT. Encoded protein: CASSTSLQGNTEAFF. The rearrangement uses TRBV19 and TRBJ1-1; possible D gene TRBD1, 6 bases. V lost 4 bases to trimming and J lost 2 bases, with 14 bases between them. CDR1 and CDR2 from the germline V gene are LNHDA and SQIVND (reference sequence). The CDR3 consists of 15 residues.

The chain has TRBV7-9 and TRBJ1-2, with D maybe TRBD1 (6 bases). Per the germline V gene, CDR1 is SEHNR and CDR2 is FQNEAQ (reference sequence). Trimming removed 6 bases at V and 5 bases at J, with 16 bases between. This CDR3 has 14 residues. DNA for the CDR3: TGTGCCAGCAGTCCCGACGGGACATCTTATGGCTACACCTTC. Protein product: CASSPDGTSYGYTF.

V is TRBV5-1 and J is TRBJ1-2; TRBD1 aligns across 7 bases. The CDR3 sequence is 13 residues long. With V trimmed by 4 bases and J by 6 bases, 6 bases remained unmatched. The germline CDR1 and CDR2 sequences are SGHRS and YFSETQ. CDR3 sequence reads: CASSTTGSDGYTF. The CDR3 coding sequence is TGCGCCAGCAGCACGACAGGGTCGGATGGCTACACCTTC.